This record concerns one T cell receptor (beta chain) sequence. Its antigen is still unknown. The data stem from a study of cytomegalovirus exposure and HLA in healthy donors. Whole-study results and caveats: Researchers reported that a few CMV-associated chains were confirmed in vitro as CMV antigen-specific.

The CDR3 totals 16 residues. V was cut by 0 bases and J by 6 bases, with 15 bases left in between. The PCR made use of 60 Vbeta and 13 Jbeta primers. Sequencing was performed with immunoSEQ multiplex PCR; in TCRdb, only in-frame clones are kept and a portion is missing. The sample includes about 190,000 clones, approximately 82% of them seen just once. V is TRBV5-3 and J is TRBJ2-2; possible D gene TRBD2, 7 bases. TRBV5-3 is treated as an ORF (open reading frame) with a function not yet certain. The sample taken for sequencing was PBMCs. The TCR was taken from a woman aged 18-29 years in good health and CMV-seropositive. CDR3: CARSLGPGEGPGELFF. CDR3 sequence (DNA): TGTGCCAGAAGCTTGGGACCAGGGGAGGGCCCCGGGGAGCTGTTTTTT.